This TCR beta chain originates from a study of shared clonotypes between healthy human individuals. This CDR3 is built from 14 residues. CDR1 and CDR2 (germline): LNHDA, SQIVND (reference sequence). V shed 3 bases and J shed 2 bases, with 11 bases lying between them. TCRdb's copy holds only in-frame clones and misses some; the assay was immunoSEQ multiplex PCR. The data show over a million clones, approximately 70% seen once. The receptor was derived from a man aged 18 to 30 in good health. The V call is TRBV19, the J call TRBJ2-7; D assignment may be TRBD1 or TRBD2 (5 bases each). The sequenced sample was memory CD4+ T cells sorted from blood. The subset: CD45RA-negative fraction. This chain's CDR3 is CASSMGPGAYEQYF. CDR3 coding DNA: TGTGCCAGTAGTATGGGACCGGGCGCCTACGAGCAGTACTTC.